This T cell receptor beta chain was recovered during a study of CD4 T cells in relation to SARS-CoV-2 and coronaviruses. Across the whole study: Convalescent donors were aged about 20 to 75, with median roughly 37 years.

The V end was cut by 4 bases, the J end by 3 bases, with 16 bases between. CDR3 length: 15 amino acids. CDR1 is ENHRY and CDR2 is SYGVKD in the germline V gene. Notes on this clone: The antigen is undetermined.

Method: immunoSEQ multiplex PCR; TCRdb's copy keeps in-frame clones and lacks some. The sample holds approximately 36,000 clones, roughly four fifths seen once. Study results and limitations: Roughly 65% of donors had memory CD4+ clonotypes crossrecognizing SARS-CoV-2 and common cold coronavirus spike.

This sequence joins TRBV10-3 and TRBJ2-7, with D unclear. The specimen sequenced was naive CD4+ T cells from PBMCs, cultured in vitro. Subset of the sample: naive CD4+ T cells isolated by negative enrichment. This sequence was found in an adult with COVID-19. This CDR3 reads CAISGAQDGYYEQYF. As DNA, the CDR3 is TGTGCCATCAGTGGGGCGCAGGACGGGTACTACGAGCAGTACTTC.